These 17 T cell receptor beta chains came from one sample sequenced in a study of technical replicates of blood from several donors. Method: immunoSEQ multiplex PCR; TCRdb's copy keeps in-frame clones and lacks some. The profile shows tens of thousands of clones, 90% to 95% of them singletons. Sequenced material: T cells isolated from PBMCs. The source of these receptors is a human donor in good health.

V usage is TRBV25-1 and J usage is TRBJ1-3; D possibly corresponds to TRBD1 (6 bases). V was cut by 10 bases and J by 4 bases, with 17 bases left in between. This CDR3 has 14 residues. The germline gives CDR1 MGHDK, CDR2 SYGVNS. CDR3 sequence reads: CATIGGSYGNTIYF. The CDR3 DNA sequence: TGTGCCACCATAGGGGGATCATACGGAAACACCATATATTTT.

V and J are TRBV10-2 and TRBJ2-2; D remains unclear. V gave up 6 bases and J gave up 13 bases, with 12 bases separating them. Germline V CDR1 and CDR2: WSHSY, SAAADI. This CDR3 is built from 11 residues. The CDR3 region is CASSSTSSLFF. The CDR3, as DNA: TGCGCCAGCAGCTCGACTTCATCGCTGTTTTTT.

This rearrangement joins TRBV28 to TRBJ2-3; D perhaps matches TRBD1 (5 bases). Trimming stripped 2 bases from V and 3 bases from J, with 24 bases between. The CDR3 runs to 19 residues. In germline, CDR1 is MDHEN, CDR2 SYDVKM. For the CDR3, the DNA is TGTGCCAGCAGTTTAGCCACTCTCAGGGCGCCTGAAACGACAGATACGCAGTATTTT. Translating it yields CASSLATLRAPETTDTQYF.

V is TRBV4-1 and J is TRBJ2-2; D not resolved. This CDR3 has 13 amino acids. Germline V gene data show CDR1 as MGHRA and CDR2 as YSYEKL. The germline V and J ends were trimmed by 1 base and 5 bases, with 5 bases remaining between them. For the CDR3, the DNA is TGCGCCAGCAGCCAAGGAACTACCGGGGAGCTGTTTTTT. Amino acids: CASSQGTTGELFF.

The J gene is TRBJ2-4, the V gene TRBV6-5, with D perhaps matching TRBD2 (6 bases). Trimming removed 5 bases at V and 1 base at J, with 9 bases between. Germline CDR1 reads MNHEY; CDR2 reads SVGAGI. CDR3 size: 14 residues. The chain's CDR3 is CASSRGTAKNIQYF. The CDR3 region has the DNA TGTGCCAGCAGTCGCGGGACGGCCAAAAACATTCAGTACTTC.

V usage is TRBV10-2 and J usage is TRBJ2-5, with D perhaps TRBD2 (5 bases). The CDR3 runs to 10 residues. Germline V gene sequence: CDR1 WSHSY, CDR2 SAAADI. V was shortened by 8 bases and J by 4 bases, with 5 bases between the two germline ends. The CDR3 here is CASEGETQYF. The CDR3 DNA follows: TGCGCCAGCGAGGGAGAGACCCAGTACTTC.

J is TRBJ2-3 and V is TRBV2; weak D call: TRBD1 (5 bases). This CDR3 has 13 amino acids. The ends were cut back, 8 bases at V and 5 bases at J, with 14 bases in the middle. Looked up from germline, CDR1 is SNHLY and CDR2 is FYNNEI. CDR3 sequence reads: CASGAGRQDTQYF. The DNA of the CDR3 is TGTGCCAGCGGGGCAGGACGGCAAGATACGCAGTATTTT.

This rearrangement joins TRBV5-1 to TRBJ2-5; 7 nucleotides align to TRBD1. The CDR3 is 16 residues long. Germline CDR1 and CDR2: SGHRS and YFSETQ. V gave up 4 bases and J gave up 0 bases; unmatched junction bases: 9. The CDR3 is CASSDLTGWYQETQYF. The CDR3 bases are TGCGCCAGCAGCGACCTGACAGGGTGGTACCAAGAGACCCAGTACTTC.

This clone was seen only once. The chain employs TRBV6-5 and TRBJ1-6; 9 nucleotides align to TRBD1. From germline, CDR1 is MNHEY and CDR2 SVGAGI. V was clipped by 6 bases and J by 9 bases; unmatched bases: 6. This CDR3 spans 14 amino acids. The CDR3 sequence is CASSHRDRASPLHF. The CDR3 coding sequence is TGTGCCAGCAGCCACCGGGACAGGGCTTCACCCCTCCACTTT.

This rearrangement joins TRBV4-1 to TRBJ2-1, with 7 bases that match TRBD2. V lost 0 bases, J lost 4 bases, and 9 bases stayed unmatched. This CDR3 is built from 17 residues. Germline assignment: CDR1 MGHRA and CDR2 YSYEKL. CDR3: CASSQDPPGLSYNEQFF. CDR3 bases: TGCGCCAGCAGCCAAGACCCTCCGGGACTAAGTTACAATGAGCAGTTCTTC.

The gene calls are TRBV28 and TRBJ2-3; 7 nucleotides align to TRBD2. The J segment lost 2 bases and the V segment lost 3 bases, leaving 8 bases of the junction unmatched. The germline V gene has CDR1 MDHEN and CDR2 SYDVKM. This CDR3 spans 16 amino acids. CDR3 bases: TGTGCCAGCAGTTTTCTCCCTAGCGGAAACACAGATACGCAGTATTTT. Encoded protein: CASSFLPSGNTDTQYF.

This chain uses TRBV5-3 with TRBJ2-7; weak D call: TRBD1 (6 bases). TRBV5-3 is annotated as an ORF whose role is uncertain. This CDR3 has 15 amino acids. V lost 5 bases and J 1 base, leaving 16 bases between the germline ends. CDR3 loop: CARRTGQSTSYEQYF. CDR3 bases: TGTGCCAGAAGGACAGGACAGTCAACTTCCTACGAGCAGTACTTC.

The chain carries TRBV28 and TRBJ2-2; 7 bases match TRBD2. The V and J ends lost 5 bases and 5 bases, in that order; junction bases with no gene match: 5. Germline V lookup: CDR1 MDHEN, CDR2 SYDVKM. There are 14 residues in the CDR3. The CDR3 sequence is CASSSGKFTGELFF. The CDR3 region has the DNA TGTGCCAGCAGTAGCGGGAAGTTTACCGGGGAGCTGTTTTTT.

This clone occurred once. The rearrangement links TRBV7-9 to TRBJ1-3; D is perhaps TRBD1 (5 bases). Germline V lookup: CDR1 SEHNR, CDR2 FQNEAQ (reference sequence). The V gene lost 5 bases and the J gene lost 3 bases, with 17 bases spanning the gap. The CDR3 has 16 residues. CDR3 residues: CASSPDTHPDGNTIYF. Written as DNA, the CDR3 is TGTGCCAGCAGCCCGGACACTCACCCAGATGGAAACACCATATATTTT.

The chain recombines TRBV30 with TRBJ2-3, with TRBD2 matching over 8 bases. Per the germline V gene, CDR1 is GTSNPN and CDR2 is SVGIG (reference sequence). Trimming at V came to 0 bases and at J to 4 bases, leaving 6 bases not matched to a gene. CDR3 length equals 15 residues. The CDR3 bases are TGTGCCTGGAGTGTTTCGGGGGGGATAGCAGATACGCAGTATTTT. Translated, it gives CAWSVSGGIADTQYF.

The chain couples TRBV27 to TRBJ1-2; D is unclear. Germline V lookup: CDR1 MNHEY, CDR2 SMNVEV (reference sequence). V was shortened by 6 bases and J by 1 base, with 9 bases between the two germline ends. The length of the CDR3 is 13 residues. Written as DNA, the CDR3 is TGTGCCAGCAGCCCAGTCTTTAACTATGGCTACACCTTC. It yields the protein CASSPVFNYGYTF.

The V gene is TRBV10-1, the J gene TRBJ2-4, with D possibly TRBD2 on 5 matching bases. This CDR3 region has 16 residues. CDR1 WNHNN and CDR2 SYGVQD come from the germline V gene (reference sequence). The V gene lost 0 bases and the J gene lost 4 bases, with 13 bases spanning the gap. This CDR3 reads CASSESGGGSKNIQYF. The CDR3 nucleotides are TGCGCCAGCAGTGAGTCCGGAGGCGGTTCAAAAAACATTCAGTACTTC.